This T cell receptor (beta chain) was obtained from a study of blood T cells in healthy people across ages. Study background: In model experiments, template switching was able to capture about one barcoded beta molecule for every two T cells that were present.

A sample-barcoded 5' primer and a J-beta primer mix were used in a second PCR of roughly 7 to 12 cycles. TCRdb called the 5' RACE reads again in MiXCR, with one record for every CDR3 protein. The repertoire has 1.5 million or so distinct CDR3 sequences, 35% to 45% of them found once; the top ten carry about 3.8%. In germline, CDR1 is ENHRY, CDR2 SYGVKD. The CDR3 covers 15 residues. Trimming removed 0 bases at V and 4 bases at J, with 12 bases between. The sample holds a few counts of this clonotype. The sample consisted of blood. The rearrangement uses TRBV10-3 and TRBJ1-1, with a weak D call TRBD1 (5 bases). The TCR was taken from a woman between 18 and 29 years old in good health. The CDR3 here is CAISESGRRGTEAFF. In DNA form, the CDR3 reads TGTGCCATCAGTGAGTCGGGTCGGAGGGGCACTGAAGCTTTCTTT.